The rows below give T cell receptor beta chains drawn from one sample of a study of T cell repertoires in cytomegalovirus infection. TCRdb fed the reads into MiXCR, producing one record per CDR3 protein. Of hundreds of thousands of distinct CDR3 sequences in the sample, roughly a quarter were seen once. Sequencing was performed on CD8+ T cells from PBMCs. These receptors were taken from a human donor in good health (CMV status not recorded). Some clones in this sample may be carry-over from other donors' samples. CDR3s leave out the opening cysteine and the closing phenylalanine or tryptophan. Clone size is given for some rows only: seen once, a few or many times, or a class if the clone is expanded.

size,V,CDR3
few,TRBV10-3,AIGRLRTDTQY
NA,TRBV5-1,ASSLVGDWETQY
NA,TRBV7-2,ASSLYGPSNQPQH
few,TRBV12-3/TRBV12-4,ASSLWGGAETQY
NA,TRBV5-4,TSSSETGTGLSSTDTQY
many,TRBV12-3/TRBV12-4,ASSLRNGINYGYT
many,TRBV20-1,SARVGRPEGGETQY
many,TRBV6-5,ASSYGMTGNTIY
many,TRBV5-1,ASSSGQNGYT
many,TRBV12-5,ASGFGAGDERTEAF
NA,TRBV27,ASSFGLGDYGYT